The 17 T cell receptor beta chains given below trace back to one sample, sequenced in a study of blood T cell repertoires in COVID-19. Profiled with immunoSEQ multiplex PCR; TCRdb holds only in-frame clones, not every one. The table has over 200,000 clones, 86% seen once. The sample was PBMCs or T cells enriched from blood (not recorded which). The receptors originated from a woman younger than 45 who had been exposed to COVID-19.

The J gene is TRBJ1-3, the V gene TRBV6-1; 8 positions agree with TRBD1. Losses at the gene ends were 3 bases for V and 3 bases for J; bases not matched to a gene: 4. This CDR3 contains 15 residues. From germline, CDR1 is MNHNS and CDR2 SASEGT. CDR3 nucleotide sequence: TGTGCCAGCAGTGACCCAGGGGGCGGTGGAAACACCATATATTTT. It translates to CASSDPGGGGNTIYF.

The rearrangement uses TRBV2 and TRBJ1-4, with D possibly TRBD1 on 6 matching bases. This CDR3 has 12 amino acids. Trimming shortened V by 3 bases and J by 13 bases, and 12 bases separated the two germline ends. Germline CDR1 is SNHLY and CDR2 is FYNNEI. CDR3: CASSEGQGGLFF. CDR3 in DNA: TGTGCCAGCAGTGAGGGCCAAGGGGGACTGTTTTTT.

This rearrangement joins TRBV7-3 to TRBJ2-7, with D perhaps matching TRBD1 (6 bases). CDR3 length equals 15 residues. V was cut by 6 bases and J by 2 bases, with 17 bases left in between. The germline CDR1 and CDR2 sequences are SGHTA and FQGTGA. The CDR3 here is CASSPGTLDPYEQYF. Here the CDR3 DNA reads TGTGCCAGCAGTCCCGGGACACTCGACCCCTACGAGCAGTACTTC.

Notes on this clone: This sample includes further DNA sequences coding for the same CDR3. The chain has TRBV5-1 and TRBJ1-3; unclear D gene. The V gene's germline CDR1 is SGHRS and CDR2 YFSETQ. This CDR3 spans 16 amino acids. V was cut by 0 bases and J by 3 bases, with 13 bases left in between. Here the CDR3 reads CASSLAGGSYGNTIYF. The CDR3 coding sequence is TGCGCCAGCAGCTTGGCCGGAGGTAGTTATGGAAACACCATATATTTT.

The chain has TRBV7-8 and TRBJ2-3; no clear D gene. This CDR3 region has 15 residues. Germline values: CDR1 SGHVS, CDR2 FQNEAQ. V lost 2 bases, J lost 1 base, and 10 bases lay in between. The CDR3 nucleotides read TGTGCCAGCAGCTTATCGACATATGGCACAGATACGCAGTATTTT. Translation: CASSLSTYGTDTQYF.

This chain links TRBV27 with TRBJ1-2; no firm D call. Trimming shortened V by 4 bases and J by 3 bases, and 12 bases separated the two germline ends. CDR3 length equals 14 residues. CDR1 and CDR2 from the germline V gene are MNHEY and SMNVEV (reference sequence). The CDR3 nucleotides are TGTGCCAGCAGTTCTCATCCGGGGTACTATGGCTACACCTTC. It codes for CASSSHPGYYGYTF.

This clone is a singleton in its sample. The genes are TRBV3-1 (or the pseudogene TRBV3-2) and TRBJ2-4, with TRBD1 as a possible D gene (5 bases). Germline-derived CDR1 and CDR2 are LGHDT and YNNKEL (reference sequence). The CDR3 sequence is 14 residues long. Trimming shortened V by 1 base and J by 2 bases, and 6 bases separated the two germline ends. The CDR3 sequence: CASSQGGSKNIQYF. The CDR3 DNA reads TGTGCCAGCAGCCAAGGGGGCTCCAAAAACATTCAGTACTTC.

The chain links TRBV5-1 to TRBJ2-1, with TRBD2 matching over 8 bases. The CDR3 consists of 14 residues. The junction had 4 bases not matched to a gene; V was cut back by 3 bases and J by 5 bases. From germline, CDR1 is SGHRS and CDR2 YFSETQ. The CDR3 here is CASSWGLGNNEQFF. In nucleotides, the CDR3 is TGCGCCAGCAGCTGGGGACTAGGAAACAATGAGCAGTTCTTC.

CDR3 sequence: CASQRGTGAGTNYGYTF. The DNA for the CDR3 is TGTGCCAGCCAGAGGGGGACAGGGGCCGGAACTAACTATGGCTACACCTTC. The J gene is TRBJ1-2, the V gene TRBV19; TRBD1 matches 10 bases. Germline values: CDR1 LNHDA, CDR2 SQIVND (reference sequence). The CDR3 is 17 residues long. Germline trimming cut 9 bases from V and 0 bases from J; bases unmatched to any gene: 13.

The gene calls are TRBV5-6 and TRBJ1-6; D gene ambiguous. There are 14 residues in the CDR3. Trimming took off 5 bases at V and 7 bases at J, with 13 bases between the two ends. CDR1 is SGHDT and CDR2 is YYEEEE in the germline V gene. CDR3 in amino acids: CASSPVESNSPLHF. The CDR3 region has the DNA TGTGCCAGCAGTCCCGTTGAGTCCAATTCACCCCTCCACTTT.

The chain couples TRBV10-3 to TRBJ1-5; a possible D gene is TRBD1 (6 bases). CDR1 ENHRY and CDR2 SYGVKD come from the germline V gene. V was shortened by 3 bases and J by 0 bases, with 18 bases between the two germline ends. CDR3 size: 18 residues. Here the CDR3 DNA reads TGTGCCATCAGTGACCCCTCCCGGGACACCCATAGCAATCAGCCCCAGCATTTT. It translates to CAISDPSRDTHSNQPQHF.

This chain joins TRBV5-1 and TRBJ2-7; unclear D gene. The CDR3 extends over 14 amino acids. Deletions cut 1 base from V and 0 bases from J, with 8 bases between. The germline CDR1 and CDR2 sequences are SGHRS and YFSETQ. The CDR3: CASSLTVVSYEQYF. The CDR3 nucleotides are TGCGCCAGCAGCTTGACGGTAGTCTCCTACGAGCAGTACTTC. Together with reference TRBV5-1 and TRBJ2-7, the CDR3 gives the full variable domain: KAGVTQTPRYLIKTRGQQVTLSCSPISGHRSVSWYQQTPGQGLQFLFEYFSETQRNKGNFPGRFSGRQFSNSRSEMNVSTLELGDSALYLCASSLTVVSYEQYFGPGTRLTVT.

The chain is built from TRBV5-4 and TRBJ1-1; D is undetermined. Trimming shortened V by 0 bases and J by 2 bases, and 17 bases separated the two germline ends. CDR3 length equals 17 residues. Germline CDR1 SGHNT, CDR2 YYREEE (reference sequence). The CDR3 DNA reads TGTGCCAGCAGCTTGGAGATCAGCCTAGGATCCAACACTGAAGCTTTCTTT. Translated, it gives CASSLEISLGSNTEAFF.

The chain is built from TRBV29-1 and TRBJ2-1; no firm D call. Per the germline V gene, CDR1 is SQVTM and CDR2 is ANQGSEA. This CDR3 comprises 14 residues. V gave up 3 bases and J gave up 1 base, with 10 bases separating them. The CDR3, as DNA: TGCAGCGTTGACGGCGGTGGATCCTACAATGAGCAGTTCTTC. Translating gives CSVDGGGSYNEQFF.

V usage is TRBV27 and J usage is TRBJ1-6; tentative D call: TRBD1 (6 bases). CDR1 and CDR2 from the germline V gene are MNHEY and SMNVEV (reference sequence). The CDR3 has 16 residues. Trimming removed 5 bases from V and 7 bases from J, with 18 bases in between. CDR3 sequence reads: CASSLYTGTRNSPLHF. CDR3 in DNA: TGTGCCAGCAGTCTCTATACCGGGACAAGGAATTCACCCCTCCACTTT.

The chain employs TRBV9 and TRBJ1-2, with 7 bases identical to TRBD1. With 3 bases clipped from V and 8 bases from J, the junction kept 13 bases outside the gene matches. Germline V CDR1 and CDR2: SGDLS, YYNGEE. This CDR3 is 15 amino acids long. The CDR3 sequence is CASSDPRDRVVGYTF. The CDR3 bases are TGTGCCAGCAGCGACCCACGCGACAGGGTAGTGGGCTACACCTTC.

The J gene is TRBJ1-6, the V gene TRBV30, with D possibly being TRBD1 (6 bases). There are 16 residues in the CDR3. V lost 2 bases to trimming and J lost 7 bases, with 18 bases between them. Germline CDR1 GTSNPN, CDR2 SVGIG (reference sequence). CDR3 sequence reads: CAWSLGGGVLNSPLHF. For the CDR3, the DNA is TGTGCCTGGAGTCTAGGCGGGGGCGTCCTGAATTCACCCCTCCACTTT.